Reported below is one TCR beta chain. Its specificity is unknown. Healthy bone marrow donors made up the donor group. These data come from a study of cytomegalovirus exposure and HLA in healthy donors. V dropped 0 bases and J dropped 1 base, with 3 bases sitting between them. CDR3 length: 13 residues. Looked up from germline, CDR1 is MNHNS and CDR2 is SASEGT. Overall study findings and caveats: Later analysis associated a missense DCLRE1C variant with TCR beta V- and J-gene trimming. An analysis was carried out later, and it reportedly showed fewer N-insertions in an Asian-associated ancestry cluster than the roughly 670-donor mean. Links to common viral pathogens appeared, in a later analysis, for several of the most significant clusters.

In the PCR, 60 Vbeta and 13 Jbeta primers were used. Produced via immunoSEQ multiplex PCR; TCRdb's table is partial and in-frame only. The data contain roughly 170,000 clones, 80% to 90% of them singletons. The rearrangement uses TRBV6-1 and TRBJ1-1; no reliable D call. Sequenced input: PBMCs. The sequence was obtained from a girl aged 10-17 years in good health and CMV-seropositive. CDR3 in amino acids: CASSEAANTEAFF. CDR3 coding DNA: TGTGCCAGCAGTGAAGCGGCGAACACTGAAGCTTTCTTT.